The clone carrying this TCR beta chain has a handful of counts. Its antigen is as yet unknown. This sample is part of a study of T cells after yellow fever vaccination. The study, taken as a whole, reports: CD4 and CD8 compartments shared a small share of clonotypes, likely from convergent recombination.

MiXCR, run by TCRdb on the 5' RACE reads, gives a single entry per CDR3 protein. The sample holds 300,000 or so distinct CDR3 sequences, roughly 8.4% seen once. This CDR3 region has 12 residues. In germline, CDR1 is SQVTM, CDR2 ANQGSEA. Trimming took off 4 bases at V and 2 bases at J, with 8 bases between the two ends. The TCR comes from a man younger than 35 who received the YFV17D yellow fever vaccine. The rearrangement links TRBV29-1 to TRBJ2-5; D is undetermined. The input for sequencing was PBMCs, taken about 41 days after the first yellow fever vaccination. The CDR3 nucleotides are TGCAGCGTTGGGGCACCACAAGAGACCCAGTACTTC. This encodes CSVGAPQETQYF.